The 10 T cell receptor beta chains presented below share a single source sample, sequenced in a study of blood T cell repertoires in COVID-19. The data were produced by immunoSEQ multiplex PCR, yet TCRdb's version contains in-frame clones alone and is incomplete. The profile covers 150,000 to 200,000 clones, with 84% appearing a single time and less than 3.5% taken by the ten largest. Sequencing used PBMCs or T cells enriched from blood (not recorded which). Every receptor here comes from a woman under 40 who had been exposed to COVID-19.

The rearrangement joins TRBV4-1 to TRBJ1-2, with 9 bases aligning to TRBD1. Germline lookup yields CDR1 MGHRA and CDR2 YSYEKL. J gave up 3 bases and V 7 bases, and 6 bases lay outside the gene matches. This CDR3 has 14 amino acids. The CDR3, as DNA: TGCGCCAGCAACCGGGACAGGGACCACTATGGCTACACCTTC. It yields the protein CASNRDRDHYGYTF.

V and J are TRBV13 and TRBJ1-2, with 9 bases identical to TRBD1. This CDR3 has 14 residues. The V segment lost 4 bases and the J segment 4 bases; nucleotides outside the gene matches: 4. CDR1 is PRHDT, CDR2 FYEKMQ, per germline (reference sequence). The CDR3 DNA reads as TGTGCCAGCAGCTGGGACAGGGACCGCTATGGCTACACCTTC. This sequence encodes CASSWDRDRYGYTF.

CDR3 protein: CASSIDRMGNVFF. The CDR3 DNA reads as TGTGCCAGCAGCATAGACAGGATGGGCAACGTTTTCTTT. The chain employs TRBV6-5 and TRBJ1-1; tentative D call: TRBD1 (6 bases). This CDR3 region has 13 residues. V lost 6 bases to trimming and J lost 13 bases, with 21 bases between them. Germline CDR1 and CDR2: MNHEY and SVGAGI.

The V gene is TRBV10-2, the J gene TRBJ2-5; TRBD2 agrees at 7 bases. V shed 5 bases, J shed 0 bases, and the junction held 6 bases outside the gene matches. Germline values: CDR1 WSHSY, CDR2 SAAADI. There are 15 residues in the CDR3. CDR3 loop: CASSNGGGNQETQYF. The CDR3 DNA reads TGCGCCAGCAGTAATGGGGGGGGGAACCAAGAGACCCAGTACTTC.

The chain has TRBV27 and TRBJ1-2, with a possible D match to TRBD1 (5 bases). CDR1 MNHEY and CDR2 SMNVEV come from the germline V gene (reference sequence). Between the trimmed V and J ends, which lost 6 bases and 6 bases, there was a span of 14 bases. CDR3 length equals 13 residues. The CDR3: CASSVAGLNGYTF. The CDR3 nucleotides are TGTGCCAGCAGCGTGGCAGGGTTGAATGGCTACACCTTC.

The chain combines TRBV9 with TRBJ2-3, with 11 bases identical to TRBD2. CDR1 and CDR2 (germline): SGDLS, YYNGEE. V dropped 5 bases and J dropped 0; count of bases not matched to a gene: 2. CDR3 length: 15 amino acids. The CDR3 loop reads CASSGTSGSTDTQYF. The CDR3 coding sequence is TGTGCCAGCAGTGGGACTAGCGGTAGCACAGATACGCAGTATTTT. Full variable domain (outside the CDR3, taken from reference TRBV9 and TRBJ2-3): DSGVTQTPKHLITATGQRVTLRCSPRSGDLSVYWYQQSLDQGLQFLIQYYNGEERAKGNILERFSAQQFPDLHSELNLSSLELGDSALYFCASSGTSGSTDTQYFGPGTRLTVL.

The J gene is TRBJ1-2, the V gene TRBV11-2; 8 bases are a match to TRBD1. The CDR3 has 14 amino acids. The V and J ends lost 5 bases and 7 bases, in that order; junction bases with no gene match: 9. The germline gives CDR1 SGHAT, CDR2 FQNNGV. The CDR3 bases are TGTGCCAGCAGCGACCCCCCAGGGGGCTCTGGCTACACCTTC. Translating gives CASSDPPGGSGYTF.

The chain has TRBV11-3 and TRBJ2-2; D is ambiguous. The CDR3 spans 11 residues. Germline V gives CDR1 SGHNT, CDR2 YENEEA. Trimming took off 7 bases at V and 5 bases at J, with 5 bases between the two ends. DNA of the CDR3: TGTGCCAGCACCAATACCGGGGAGCTGTTTTTT. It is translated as CASTNTGELFF.

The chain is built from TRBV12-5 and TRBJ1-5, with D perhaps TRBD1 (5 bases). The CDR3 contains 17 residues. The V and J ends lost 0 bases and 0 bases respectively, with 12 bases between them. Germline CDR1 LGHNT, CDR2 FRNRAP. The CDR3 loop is CASGLVTQAYSNQPQHF. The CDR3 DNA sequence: TGTGCTAGTGGTTTGGTAACACAGGCCTATAGCAATCAGCCCCAGCATTTT.

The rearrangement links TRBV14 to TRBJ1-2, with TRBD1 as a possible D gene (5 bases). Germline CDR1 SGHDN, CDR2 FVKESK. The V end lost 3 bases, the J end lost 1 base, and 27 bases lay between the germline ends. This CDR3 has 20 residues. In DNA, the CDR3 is TGTGCCAGCAGCCATTGGGACTCTTCGGGCCTCGGCGGGCTTAACTATGGCTACACCTTC. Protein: CASSHWDSSGLGGLNYGYTF.